This T cell receptor beta chain was captured in a study of blood T cell repertoires in COVID-19. In its sample, this clone was seen once. The V gene's germline CDR1 is MNHEY and CDR2 SMNVEV (reference sequence). Trimming removed 5 bases from V and 4 bases from J; junction bases left unmatched: 4. This CDR3 contains 14 residues. As processed by the authors: Estimation of nucleated cell counts relied on the amplification of reference gene primers. Profiling relied on immunoSEQ multiplex PCR, and the TCRdb table lists in-frame clones only, not all of them. The DNA gave D and trimming, while V, J and clone size come from that table. The table has tens of thousands of clones, around nine tenths seen once.

This receptor was identified in a man aged 70-80 years with acute or convalescent COVID-19. The J gene is TRBJ1-2, the V gene TRBV27; 10 bases are shared with TRBD1. Sequencing was done on a sample of peripheral blood. The CDR3 nucleotides read TGTGCCAGCAGTGCCGGACAGGGGGGCTATGGCTACACCTTC. Its translation is CASSAGQGGYGYTF.